Given below is one T cell receptor beta chain in context. V shed 1 base and J 13 bases; nucleotides not matched to a gene: 7. The CDR3 totals 14 residues. The germline gives CDR1 LGHDT, CDR2 YNNKEL (reference sequence). This entry is derived from a study of blood T cell repertoires in COVID-19. Overall study context: There were acute and convalescent COVID-19 samples, and they came from the United States, Italy and Spain. Sources were T cells, B-cell-depleted T cells, or PBMCs; the material itself was cDNA or gDNA.

How the authors handled the data: Amplification with reference gene primers provided the estimates of nucleated cell counts. Assay used: immunoSEQ multiplex PCR; TCRdb lists only in-frame clones, some missing. The V and J calls and the clone size are those of that table, but D and trimming were determined from the DNA. The sample lists some 11,000 clones, over 75% occurring once. The rearrangement links TRBV3-1 (or the pseudogene TRBV3-2) to TRBJ1-6; TRBD1 matches 7 bases. The specimen sequenced was peripheral blood. The clonotype originates from a man between 65 and 80 years old with active COVID-19. CDR3 nucleotide sequence: TGTGCCAGCAGCCAAGGGGACAGTGTCAGGCCCCTCCACTTT. It encodes CASSQGDSVRPLHF.